The entry that follows covers one T cell receptor (beta chain) sequence. Germline CDR1 is SGHKS and CDR2 is YYEKEE (reference sequence). V shed 4 bases and J 6 bases; nucleotides not matched to a gene: 5. The CDR3 contains 15 residues. TCRdb keeps only in-frame clones here, not all; method: immunoSEQ multiplex PCR. The data contain fewer than 35,000 clones, more than 75% of them seen just once; the ten biggest clones take up 1.1%. The sample comes from a study of T cells in narcolepsy. This TCR was recovered from a human donor with narcolepsy. The sequenced material came from CD45RA- memory CD4+ T cells from PBMCs. The chain couples TRBV5-5 to TRBJ2-2; 11 bases fit TRBD1. CDR3 protein: CASSRRDRGAGELFF. The CDR3 nucleotides read TGTGCCAGCAGCCGCCGGGACAGGGGGGCCGGGGAGCTGTTTTTT.